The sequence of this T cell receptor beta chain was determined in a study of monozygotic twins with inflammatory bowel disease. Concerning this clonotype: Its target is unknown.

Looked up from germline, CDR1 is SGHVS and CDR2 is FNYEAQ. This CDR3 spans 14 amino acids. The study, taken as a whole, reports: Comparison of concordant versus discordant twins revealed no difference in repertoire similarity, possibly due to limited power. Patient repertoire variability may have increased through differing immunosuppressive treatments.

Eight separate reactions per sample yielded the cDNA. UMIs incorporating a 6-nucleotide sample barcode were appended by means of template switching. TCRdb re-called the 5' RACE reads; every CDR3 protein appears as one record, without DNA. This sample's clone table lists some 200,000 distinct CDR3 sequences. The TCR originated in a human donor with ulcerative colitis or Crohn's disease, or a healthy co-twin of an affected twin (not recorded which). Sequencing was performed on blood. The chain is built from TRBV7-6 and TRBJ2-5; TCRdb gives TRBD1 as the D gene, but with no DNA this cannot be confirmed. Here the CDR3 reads CASSHNPRGETQYF.